These 2 T cell receptor beta chains were sequenced from one sample in a study of low-dose radiotherapy and immunotherapy resistance in tumors. First-strand cDNA relied on TRAV- and TRBV-specific primers spanning alpha and beta chains. With a V-primer adapter and a constant-region primer, TCRs were amplified for about 20 PCR cycles. TCRdb analysed the reads with MiXCR anew, one entry per CDR3 protein. The repertoire includes 70,000 to 90,000 distinct CDR3 sequences, 18% of them detected once, and less than 3% sits in the top ten. Time point here: before trial treatment. The specimen comprised PBMCs, sampled before treatment. The receptors shown here come from a male donor with prostate cancer.

This clonotype showed up many times. The chain recombines TRBV19 with TRBJ1-5; TRBD1 matches 8 bases. Germline V gene data show CDR1 as LNHDA and CDR2 as SQIVND (reference sequence). After removal of 10 bases from V and 5 bases from J, the junction contained 7 bases not matched to a gene. The CDR3 runs to 13 residues. The DNA for the CDR3 is TGTGCCACCGCAGGGACAGGCCATCAGCCCCAGCATTTT. Protein sequence: CATAGTGHQPQHF. Together with reference TRBV19 and TRBJ1-5, the CDR3 gives the full variable domain: DGGITQSPKYLFRKEGQNVTLSCEQNLNHDAMYWYRQDPGQGLRLIYYSQIVNDFQKGDIAEGYSVSREKKESFPLTVTSAQKNPTAFYLCATAGTGHQPQHFGDGTRLSIL.

This clonotype was detected ten times or more. The V gene is TRBV19, the J gene TRBJ1-5; a weak D match, TRBD1 (5 bases). Germline values: CDR1 LNHDA, CDR2 SQIVND (reference sequence). Trimming took 8 bases from V and 7 from J, leaving 15 bases between them. This CDR3 region has 13 residues. CDR3 bases: TGTGCCAGTGCTTCGGGGGTAGGGCAGCCCCAGCATTTT. Protein sequence: CASASGVGQPQHF.